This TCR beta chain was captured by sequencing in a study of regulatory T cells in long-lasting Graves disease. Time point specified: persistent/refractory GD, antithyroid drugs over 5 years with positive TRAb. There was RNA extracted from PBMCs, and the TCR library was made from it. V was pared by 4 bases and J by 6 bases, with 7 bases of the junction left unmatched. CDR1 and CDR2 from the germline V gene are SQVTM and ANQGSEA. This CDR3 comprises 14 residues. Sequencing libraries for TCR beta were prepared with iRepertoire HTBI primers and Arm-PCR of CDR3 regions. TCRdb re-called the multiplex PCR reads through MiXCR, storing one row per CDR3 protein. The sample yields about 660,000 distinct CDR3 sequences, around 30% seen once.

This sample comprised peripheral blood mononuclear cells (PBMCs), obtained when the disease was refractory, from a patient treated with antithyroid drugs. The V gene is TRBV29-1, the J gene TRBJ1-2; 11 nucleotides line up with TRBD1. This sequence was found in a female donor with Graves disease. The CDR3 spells CSVVGTGGFHGYTF. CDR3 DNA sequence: TGCAGCGTTGTGGGGACAGGGGGATTTCATGGCTACACCTTC.